The 29 T cell receptor beta chains listed next were all sequenced from one sample in a study of cytomegalovirus exposure and HLA in healthy donors. PCR used 60 Vbeta primers and 13 Jbeta primers. Clones were sequenced by immunoSEQ multiplex PCR, and TCRdb holds only the in-frame ones, with some missing. The sample holds about 90,000 clones, 60% to 85% seen once. Sequences were obtained from PBMCs. The receptors stem from a boy younger than 18 in good health and CMV-seronegative.

This chain joins TRBV30 and TRBJ1-2, with a tentative D call TRBD1 (5 bases). Germline V gene lookup returns CDR1 GTSNPN and CDR2 SVGIG (reference sequence). The CDR3 length is 16 residues. Trimming removed 0 bases from V and 4 bases from J, with 18 bases in between. The CDR3 nucleotides are TGTGCCTGGAGTGTACTTGGGACCCCGGGAGCCTATGGCTACACCTTC. This sequence encodes CAWSVLGTPGAYGYTF.

The chain joins TRBV28 to TRBJ1-3; D may be TRBD1 (6 bases). The CDR3 loop spans 15 amino acids. Looked up from germline, CDR1 is MDHEN and CDR2 is SYDVKM. V lost 6 bases and J lost 2, with 14 bases in between. CDR3 coding DNA: TGTGCCAGCAGCTCACCGGGGGGCGCTGGAAACACCATATATTTT. Translating gives CASSSPGGAGNTIYF.

The chain is built from TRBV9 and TRBJ2-7; 7 bases agree with TRBD1. After removal of 4 bases from V and 6 bases from J, the junction contained 7 bases not matched to a gene. The CDR3 covers 13 residues. Germline V gene data show CDR1 as SGDLS and CDR2 as YYNGEE. The CDR3 nucleotides are TGTGCCAGCAGCCCTGAGACAGGGATCGAGCAGTACTTC. It is translated as CASSPETGIEQYF.

CDR3 sequence: CASSLDRVGVETQYF. CDR3 in DNA: TGTGCCAGCAGTCTCGACAGGGTAGGGGTAGAGACCCAGTACTTC. The chain couples TRBV14 to TRBJ2-5; 7 nucleotides line up with TRBD1. The germline V gene encodes CDR1 SGHDN and CDR2 FVKESK. The CDR3 covers 15 residues. V was pared by 6 bases and J by 4 bases, with 11 bases of the junction left unmatched.

The chain recombines TRBV30 with TRBJ1-2; 10 bases match TRBD1. The CDR3 runs to 15 residues. The germline V gene encodes CDR1 GTSNPN and CDR2 SVGIG (reference sequence). With V trimmed by 2 bases and J by 8 bases, 11 bases remained unmatched. The CDR3 is CAWSTGTGDQGGYTF. The DNA for the CDR3 is TGTGCCTGGAGTACCGGGACAGGGGATCAAGGAGGCTACACCTTC.

The V and J genes are TRBV27 and TRBJ2-5; D remains ambiguous. Trimming left V 5 bases short and J 1 base short, with 8 bases between. Germline V gene lookup returns CDR1 MNHEY and CDR2 SMNVEV (reference sequence). CDR3 length equals 13 residues. CDR3 amino acids: CASSPLLQETQYF. The CDR3 DNA follows: TGTGCCAGCAGTCCTCTACTCCAAGAGACCCAGTACTTC.

This chain connects TRBV6-5 to TRBJ2-2, with D uncertain. The germline CDR1 and CDR2 sequences are MNHEY and SVGAGI. V shed 2 bases and J shed 13 bases, with 11 bases lying between them. The CDR3 spans 12 residues. Written as DNA, the CDR3 is TGTGCCAGCAGTTACGGGTCCGACACGCTGTTTTTT. Translating gives CASSYGSDTLFF.

The rearrangement joins TRBV6-5 to TRBJ2-7; a possible D gene is TRBD1 (6 bases). The ends were cut back, 7 bases at V and 2 bases at J, with 15 bases in the middle. Germline V gene lookup returns CDR1 MNHEY and CDR2 SVGAGI. CDR3 length: 14 residues. CDR3 DNA: TGTGCCAGCACTAGGGGGACACCTCCCTACGAGCAGTACTTC. Amino acid sequence: CASTRGTPPYEQYF.

This chain links TRBV5-5 with TRBJ2-2; D perhaps matches TRBD2 (5 bases). Germline assignment: CDR1 SGHKS and CDR2 YYEKEE (reference sequence). This CDR3 comprises 16 residues. The V gene lost 0 bases and the J gene lost 2 bases, with 11 bases spanning the gap. The CDR3 DNA sequence: TGTGCCAGCAGCTTGGCTCCGGGGATTAACACCGGGGAGCTGTTTTTT. Translated, it gives CASSLAPGINTGELFF.

This sequence joins TRBV29-1 and TRBJ1-1, with D maybe TRBD1 (5 bases). V lost 8 bases and J 1 base, leaving 20 bases between the germline ends. Germline V gives CDR1 SQVTM, CDR2 ANQGSEA. The CDR3 runs to 15 residues. CDR3 amino acids: CSYGSGTSENTEAFF. The CDR3 nucleotides are TGCAGCTATGGGAGTGGGACTTCAGAGAACACTGAAGCTTTCTTT.

CDR3 sequence (DNA): TGTGCCAGCGTCGGGGGCAATGAGCAGTTCTTC. As protein: CASVGGNEQFF. J is TRBJ2-1 and V is TRBV6-1; tentatively, D is TRBD2 (6 bases). This CDR3 is built from 11 residues. Germline V lookup: CDR1 MNHNS, CDR2 SASEGT. The V end lost 8 bases, the J end lost 6 bases, and 8 bases lay between the germline ends.

This chain links TRBV5-4 with TRBJ1-1; 9 nucleotides align to TRBD1. Germline V gives CDR1 SGHNT, CDR2 YYREEE (reference sequence). V lost 4 bases, J lost 0 bases, and 7 bases stayed unmatched. This CDR3 region has 16 residues. CDR3 region: CASSPETGGMNTEAFF. The DNA of the CDR3 is TGTGCCAGCAGCCCCGAGACAGGGGGAATGAACACTGAAGCTTTCTTT.

The chain links TRBV6-5 to TRBJ1-5, with D uncertain. The germline V gene has CDR1 MNHEY and CDR2 SVGAGI. The CDR3 extends over 15 amino acids. Trimming removed 6 bases from V and 0 bases from J, with 12 bases in between. The CDR3 DNA is TGTGCCAGCAGAGCAAGACGGAGTAGCAATCAGCCCCAGCATTTT. Amino acids: CASRARRSSNQPQHF.

The rearrangement links TRBV5-4 to TRBJ2-1; D is ambiguous. Germline V gene sequence: CDR1 SGHNT, CDR2 YYREEE (reference sequence). The V and J ends lost 0 bases and 7 bases respectively, with 5 bases between them. The CDR3 is 12 residues long. This CDR3 reads CASSLVQNEQFF. DNA of the CDR3: TGTGCCAGCAGCTTGGTTCAAAATGAGCAGTTCTTC.

This sequence joins TRBV4-3 and TRBJ2-1; 8 bases are a match to TRBD2. V lost 0 bases, J lost 6 bases, and 7 bases stayed unmatched. The CDR3 length is 16 residues. Germline V CDR1 and CDR2: LGHNA, YSLEER. As DNA, the CDR3 is TGCGCCAGCAGCCAAGATCCACTAGCGGCCTCCAATGAGCAGTTCTTC. Translating it yields CASSQDPLAASNEQFF.

The chain combines TRBV30 with TRBJ2-7, with TRBD1 matching 9 bases. V gave up 2 bases and J gave up 4 bases; unmatched junction bases: 9. This CDR3 has 15 amino acids. The germline V gene has CDR1 GTSNPN and CDR2 SVGIG (reference sequence). CDR3 DNA sequence: TGTGCCTGGAGTTCCACCGGGACAGGGCGGTACGAGCAGTACTTC. It yields the protein CAWSSTGTGRYEQYF. Combining the CDR3 with reference TRBV30 and TRBJ2-7 gives the whole variable domain SQTIHQWPATLVQPVGSPLSLECTVEGTSNPNLYWYRQAAGRGLQLLFYSVGIGQISSEVPQNLSASRPQDRQFILSSKKLLLSDSGFYLCAWSSTGTGRYEQYFGPGTRLTVT.

This clone appeared once. The chain has TRBV9 and TRBJ1-1; D is unresolved. This CDR3 has 15 residues. Trimming pared 1 base from V and 1 base from J, leaving 11 bases between. The germline gives CDR1 SGDLS, CDR2 YYNGEE. The CDR3 nucleotides read TGTGCCAGCAGCGTACGAAGTGGAGAGAACACTGAAGCTTTCTTT. It is translated as CASSVRSGENTEAFF.

The rearrangement links TRBV5-1 to TRBJ2-1; D is perhaps TRBD2 (5 bases). Germline-derived CDR1 and CDR2 are SGHRS and YFSETQ. The V gene lost 4 bases and the J gene lost 9 bases, with 11 bases spanning the gap. This CDR3 spans 12 amino acids. In nucleotides, the CDR3 is TGCGCCAGCAGCACACAGCGGCTTGAGCAGTTCTTC. Translating gives CASSTQRLEQFF.

The gene calls are TRBV29-1 and TRBJ1-2; TRBD1 matches 9 bases. The CDR3 is 12 residues long. Germline V gene sequence: CDR1 SQVTM, CDR2 ANQGSEA. Trimming removed 6 bases from V and 7 bases from J; junction bases left unmatched: 6. CDR3 protein: CSVRTGASGYTF. Written as DNA, the CDR3 is TGCAGCGTCAGGACAGGGGCCTCTGGCTACACCTTC.

Regarding this clone: The sample contains more than one DNA sequence encoding this CDR3. The gene calls are TRBV6-4 and TRBJ2-3; the match to TRBD2 covers 11 bases. The V and J ends lost 0 bases and 4 bases, in that order; junction bases with no gene match: 0. CDR3 size: 15 residues. CDR1 MRHNA and CDR2 SNTAGT come from the germline V gene. This chain's CDR3 is CASSDSSGGADTQYF. The CDR3 nucleotides are TGTGCCAGCAGTGACTCTAGCGGGGGGGCAGATACGCAGTATTTT.

The chain carries TRBV4-1 and TRBJ2-1; TRBD2 might be the D (7 bases). Trimming stripped 3 bases from V and 2 bases from J, with 14 bases between. Germline V gene lookup returns CDR1 MGHRA and CDR2 YSYEKL. The CDR3 totals 16 residues. The CDR3 is CASSHPRGATYNEQFF. CDR3 DNA sequence: TGCGCCAGCAGCCACCCTCGGGGGGCCACCTACAATGAGCAGTTCTTC.

This chain connects TRBV6-5 to TRBJ2-3; perhaps TRBD1 as D (5 bases). The CDR3 extends over 16 amino acids. V dropped 1 base and J dropped 4 bases, with 15 bases sitting between them. The V gene's germline CDR1 is MNHEY and CDR2 SVGAGI. This CDR3 reads CASSYFAGFTSDTQYF. CDR3 DNA sequence: TGTGCCAGCAGTTACTTCGCAGGGTTTACCTCAGATACGCAGTATTTT.

A few counts support this clone. CDR3 in amino acids: CASSRQGGNEKLFF. The CDR3 DNA follows: TGTGCCAGCAGTAGACAGGGTGGAAATGAAAAACTGTTTTTT. The V gene is TRBV27, the J gene TRBJ1-4, with 7 nucleotides matching TRBD1. Germline V lookup: CDR1 MNHEY, CDR2 SMNVEV (reference sequence). V was clipped by 5 bases and J by 5 bases; unmatched bases: 5. The CDR3 contains 14 residues.

V is TRBV14 and J is TRBJ1-1; D gene ambiguous. Trimming left V 4 bases short and J 5 bases short, with 14 bases between. The CDR3 extends over 14 amino acids. Per germline, CDR1 SGHDN and CDR2 FVKESK. CDR3 protein: CASSPTQRSTEAFF. The CDR3 region has the DNA TGTGCCAGCAGCCCGACACAGCGGAGTACTGAAGCTTTCTTT.

A single count supports this clone. CDR3 loop: CASSSQPSGNTIYF. CDR3 sequence (DNA): TGTGCCAGCAGTTCACAGCCTTCTGGAAACACCATATATTTT. J is TRBJ1-3 and V is TRBV28, with D uncertain. V gave up 4 bases and J gave up 1 base, with 8 bases separating them. CDR3 length: 14 amino acids. Per germline, CDR1 MDHEN and CDR2 SYDVKM. The full variable domain, its missing parts supplied by reference TRBV28 and TRBJ1-3, is DVKVTQSSRYLVKRTGEKVFLECVQDMDHENMFWYRQDPGLGLRLIYFSYDVKMKEKGDIPEGYSVSREKKERFSLILESASTNQTSMYLCASSSQPSGNTIYFGEGSWLTVV.

This clone has more than one count but fewer than ten. V gene TRBV5-1 combines with J gene TRBJ2-7; tentative D call: TRBD2 (6 bases). Trimming pared 4 bases from V and 1 base from J, leaving 9 bases between. Germline V gene lookup returns CDR1 SGHRS and CDR2 YFSETQ. This CDR3 contains 13 residues. CDR3 bases: TGCGCCAGCAGCCGGGCGGGATCCTACGAGCAGTACTTC. Amino acid sequence: CASSRAGSYEQYF. The full variable domain, completed using reference TRBV5-1 and TRBJ2-7, is KAGVTQTPRYLIKTRGQQVTLSCSPISGHRSVSWYQQTPGQGLQFLFEYFSETQRNKGNFPGRFSGRQFSNSRSEMNVSTLELGDSALYLCASSRAGSYEQYFGPGTRLTVT.

This clone was counted a single time. The V gene is TRBV6-5, the J gene TRBJ2-3, with D uncertain. Trimming stripped 5 bases from V and 4 bases from J, with 7 bases between. This CDR3 is 12 amino acids long. Germline lookup yields CDR1 MNHEY and CDR2 SVGAGI. The CDR3 DNA follows: TGTGCCAGCAGTAACGCGGCAGATACGCAGTATTTT. It codes for CASSNAADTQYF.

The chain combines TRBV6-5 with TRBJ2-7, with TRBD1 matching over 9 bases. The germline gives CDR1 MNHEY, CDR2 SVGAGI. After removal of 6 bases from V and 3 bases from J, the junction contained 6 bases not matched to a gene. CDR3 size: 14 residues. As DNA, the CDR3 is TGTGCCAGCAGCCACCGGACAGGGGACTACGAGCAGTACTTC. It translates to CASSHRTGDYEQYF.

In this sample, this clone turned up once. The rearrangement links TRBV7-9 to TRBJ1-2, with D maybe TRBD1 (5 bases). This CDR3 is 14 amino acids long. V was trimmed by 1 base and J by 7 bases, leaving 13 bases between them. The germline CDR1 and CDR2 sequences are SEHNR and FQNEAQ (reference sequence). The CDR3 spells CASSLEGLLGGYTF. The CDR3 region has the DNA TGTGCCAGCAGCTTAGAGGGACTACTGGGTGGCTACACCTTC.